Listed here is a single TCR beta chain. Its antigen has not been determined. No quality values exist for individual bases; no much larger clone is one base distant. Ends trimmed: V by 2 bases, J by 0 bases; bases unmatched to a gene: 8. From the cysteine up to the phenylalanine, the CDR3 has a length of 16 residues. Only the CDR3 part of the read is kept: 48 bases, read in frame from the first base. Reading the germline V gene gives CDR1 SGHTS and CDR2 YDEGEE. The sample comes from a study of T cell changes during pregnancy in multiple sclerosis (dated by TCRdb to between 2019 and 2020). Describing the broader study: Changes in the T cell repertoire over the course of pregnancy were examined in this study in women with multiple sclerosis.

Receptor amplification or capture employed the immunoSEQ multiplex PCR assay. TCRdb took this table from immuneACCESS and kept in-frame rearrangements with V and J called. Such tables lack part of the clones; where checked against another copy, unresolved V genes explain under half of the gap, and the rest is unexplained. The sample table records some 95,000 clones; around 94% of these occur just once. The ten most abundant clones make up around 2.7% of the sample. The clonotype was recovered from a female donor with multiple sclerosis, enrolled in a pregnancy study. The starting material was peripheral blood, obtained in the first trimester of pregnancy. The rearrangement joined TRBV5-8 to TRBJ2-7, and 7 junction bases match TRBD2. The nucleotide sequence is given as TGTGCCAGCAGCTTTCCTACTAGCGCCTCCTCCTACGAGCAGTACTTC. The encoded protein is CASSFPTSASSYEQYF.